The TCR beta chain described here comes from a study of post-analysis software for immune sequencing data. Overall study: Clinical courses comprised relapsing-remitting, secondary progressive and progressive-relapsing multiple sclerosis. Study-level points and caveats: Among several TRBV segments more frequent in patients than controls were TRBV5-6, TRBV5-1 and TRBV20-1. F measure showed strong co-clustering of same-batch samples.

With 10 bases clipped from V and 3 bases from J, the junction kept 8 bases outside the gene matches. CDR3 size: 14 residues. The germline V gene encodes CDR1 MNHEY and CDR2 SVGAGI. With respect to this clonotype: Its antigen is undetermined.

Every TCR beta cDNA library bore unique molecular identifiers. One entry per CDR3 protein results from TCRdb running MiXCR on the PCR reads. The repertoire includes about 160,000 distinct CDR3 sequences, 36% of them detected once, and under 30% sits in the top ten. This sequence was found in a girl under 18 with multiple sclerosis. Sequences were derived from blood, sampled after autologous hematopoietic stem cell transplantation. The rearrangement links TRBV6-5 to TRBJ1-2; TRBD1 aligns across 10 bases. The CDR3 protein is CANSTGTGDYGYTF. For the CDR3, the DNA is TGTGCCAACAGCACTGGGACAGGGGACTATGGCTACACCTTC.